A single sample is the source of the 15 T cell receptor beta chains below, sequenced in a study of blood T cell repertoires in COVID-19. Method: immunoSEQ multiplex PCR; TCRdb's copy keeps in-frame clones and lacks some. In the table there are 150,000 to 200,000 clones, approximately 90% of which are singletons. The material sequenced was peripheral blood. The receptors originated from a human donor in a cohort sampled during active COVID-19.

The chain links TRBV4-3 to TRBJ2-7; D unclear. V shed 0 bases and J shed 3 bases, with 6 bases lying between them. The CDR3 is 13 amino acids. The V gene's germline CDR1 is LGHNA and CDR2 YSLEER. CDR3: CASSQDKSYEQYF. In DNA, the CDR3 is TGCGCCAGCAGCCAAGATAAGAGCTACGAGCAGTACTTC.

The chain employs TRBV6-2 or TRBV6-3 and TRBJ2-3, with a weak D call TRBD2 (7 bases). Looked up from germline, CDR1 is MNHEY and CDR2 is SVGEGT. V was clipped by 6 bases and J by 0 bases, with 16 bases between them. The CDR3 loop spans 16 amino acids. This CDR3 reads CASSKGRGPSTDTQYF. The CDR3 nucleotides are TGTGCCAGCAGCAAAGGGCGGGGGCCTAGCACAGATACGCAGTATTTT.

This chain joins TRBV5-1 and TRBJ2-7; 7 nucleotides line up with TRBD1. CDR3 length equals 16 residues. V lost 4 bases and J lost 2; bases outside the gene matches: 12. The germline V gene has CDR1 SGHRS and CDR2 YFSETQ. CDR3 DNA sequence: TGCGCCAGCAGCCATACCCGGGACAGCCCTCCCTACGAGCAGTACTTC. It is translated as CASSHTRDSPPYEQYF. The full variable domain, in which reference TRBV5-1 and TRBJ2-7 provide the parts outside the CDR3, is KAGVTQTPRYLIKTRGQQVTLSCSPISGHRSVSWYQQTPGQGLQFLFEYFSETQRNKGNFPGRFSGRQFSNSRSEMNVSTLELGDSALYLCASSHTRDSPPYEQYFGPGTRLTVT.

V is TRBV19 and J is TRBJ1-5; 7 bases match TRBD1. This CDR3 contains 15 residues. After removal of 6 bases from V and 0 bases from J, the junction contained 5 bases not matched to a gene. Germline lookup yields CDR1 LNHDA and CDR2 SQIVND (reference sequence). DNA for the CDR3: TGTGCCAGTAGCCTGGACAGGAATAGCAATCAGCCCCAGCATTTT. It is translated as CASSLDRNSNQPQHF. Full variable domain (missing parts from reference TRBV19 and TRBJ1-5): DGGITQSPKYLFRKEGQNVTLSCEQNLNHDAMYWYRQDPGQGLRLIYYSQIVNDFQKGDIAEGYSVSREKKESFPLTVTSAQKNPTAFYLCASSLDRNSNQPQHFGDGTRLSIL.

This chain uses TRBV4-1 with TRBJ2-5; a possible D gene is TRBD2 (6 bases). Trimming removed 4 bases at V and 2 bases at J, with 17 bases between. Germline V lookup: CDR1 MGHRA, CDR2 YSYEKL. The CDR3 has 16 residues. The CDR3 bases are TGCGCCAGCAGCCCGATGGGAGGCTCGATACAAGAGACCCAGTACTTC. Protein product: CASSPMGGSIQETQYF.

About this clone: Mismatch with germline at one junction end may stem from a read error. The gene calls are TRBV7-7 and TRBJ2-7; 8 bases agree with TRBD1. Germline CDR1 and CDR2: SSHAT and FNYEAQ (reference sequence). CDR3 size: 16 residues. CDR3 nucleotide sequence: TGTGCTAGCAGCCCTCTCCCCAGGACAGGGTCCTACGAGCAGTACTTC. It translates to CASSPLPRTGSYEQYF. Based on the CDR3 plus reference TRBV7-7 and TRBJ2-7, the full variable domain is GAGVSQSPRYKVTKRGQDVTLRCDPISSHATLYWYQQALGQGPEFLTYFNYEAQPDKSGLPSDRFSAERPEGSISTLTIQRTEQRDSAMYRCASSPLPRTGSYEQYFGPGTRLTVT.

This clone was picked up a small number of times. The chain links TRBV4-3 to TRBJ2-7, with 7 nucleotides matching TRBD1. The junction had 8 bases not matched to a gene; V was cut back by 0 bases and J by 0 bases. Germline CDR1 and CDR2: LGHNA and YSLEER. The CDR3 totals 17 residues. CDR3 residues: CASSQDLGTASSYEQYF. CDR3 nucleotide sequence: TGCGCCAGCAGCCAAGATCTGGGGACAGCGAGCTCCTACGAGCAGTACTTC.

This clone was recorded only once. The chain is built from TRBV3-1 (or the pseudogene TRBV3-2) and TRBJ2-2, with a possible D match to TRBD2 (6 bases). Germline CDR1 is LGHDT and CDR2 is YNNKEL (reference sequence). Trimming stripped 2 bases from V and 9 bases from J, with 19 bases between. This CDR3 spans 16 amino acids. The CDR3 coding sequence is TGTGCCAGCAGCCAACTCTCGGGAGAGGGTGAGCGGGAGCTGTTTTTT. This gives the protein CASSQLSGEGERELFF.

J is TRBJ1-1 and V is TRBV3-1 (or the pseudogene TRBV3-2); no firm D call. CDR3 length: 13 residues. Trimming shortened V by 1 base and J by 7 bases, and 10 bases separated the two germline ends. Germline V gives CDR1 LGHDT, CDR2 YNNKEL (reference sequence). For the CDR3, the DNA is TGTGCCAGCAGCCAAGTCGGAGGAGATGAAGCTTTCTTT. Translation gives CASSQVGGDEAFF.

This clone was seen only a few times. J is TRBJ2-7 and V is TRBV11-1; D may be TRBD1 (5 bases). V gave up 3 bases and J gave up 2 bases, with 17 bases separating them. Germline CDR1 is SGHAT and CDR2 is FQDESV (reference sequence). This CDR3 region has 16 residues. CDR3 amino acids: CASSLAPEGAPYEQYF. CDR3 bases: TGTGCCAGCAGCTTGGCCCCTGAAGGGGCCCCCTACGAGCAGTACTTC.

The gene calls are TRBV23-1 and TRBJ2-6; tentatively, D is TRBD2 (5 bases). TRBV23-1 belongs to the ORF category, with a function that is uncertain. The length of the CDR3 is 16 residues. The V end was cut by 6 bases, the J end by 0 bases, with 12 bases between. CDR3 loop: CASRVGGGSGANVLTF. The CDR3 nucleotides are TGCGCCAGCAGAGTGGGTGGAGGCTCTGGGGCCAACGTCCTGACTTTC.

This sequence joins TRBV12-3 or TRBV12-4 and TRBJ2-2; D gene uncertain. Trimming removed 2 bases from V and 8 bases from J, with 6 bases in between. This CDR3 is 12 amino acids long. This chain's CDR3 is CASSLISGELFF. As DNA, the CDR3 is TGTGCCAGCAGTTTAATCTCTGGGGAGCTGTTTTTT.

The chain couples TRBV30 to TRBJ1-1; D is possibly TRBD1 (5 bases). CDR1 GTSNPN and CDR2 SVGIG come from the germline V gene (reference sequence). Trimming removed 3 bases from V and 0 bases from J, with 5 bases in between. CDR3 length equals 12 residues. The CDR3 here is CAWRGVNTEAFF. CDR3 bases: TGTGCCTGGAGAGGGGTGAACACTGAAGCTTTCTTT. Using reference TRBV30 and TRBJ1-1 for the parts outside the CDR3, the full variable domain is SQTIHQWPATLVQPVGSPLSLECTVEGTSNPNLYWYRQAAGRGLQLLFYSVGIGQISSEVPQNLSASRPQDRQFILSSKKLLLSDSGFYLCAWRGVNTEAFFGQGTRLTVV.

The chain carries TRBV3-1 (or the pseudogene TRBV3-2) and TRBJ2-7; TRBD1 matches 7 bases. Germline CDR1 and CDR2: LGHDT and YNNKEL (reference sequence). The CDR3 is 16 amino acids. V dropped 4 bases and J dropped 3; count of bases not matched to a gene: 12. The CDR3 bases are TGTGCCAGCAGCCTCGGCTCTCCGGGACAGCACTACGAGCAGTACTTC. It codes for CASSLGSPGQHYEQYF.

This chain links TRBV6-5 with TRBJ1-2, with 7 bases aligning to TRBD1. CDR3 size: 15 residues. V lost 6 bases, J lost 2 bases, and 9 bases stayed unmatched. CDR1 and CDR2 from the germline V gene are MNHEY and SVGAGI. The CDR3 region has the DNA TGTGCCAGCAGCCTACAACCGGGACAGAACTATGGCTACACCTTC. Protein sequence: CASSLQPGQNYGYTF.